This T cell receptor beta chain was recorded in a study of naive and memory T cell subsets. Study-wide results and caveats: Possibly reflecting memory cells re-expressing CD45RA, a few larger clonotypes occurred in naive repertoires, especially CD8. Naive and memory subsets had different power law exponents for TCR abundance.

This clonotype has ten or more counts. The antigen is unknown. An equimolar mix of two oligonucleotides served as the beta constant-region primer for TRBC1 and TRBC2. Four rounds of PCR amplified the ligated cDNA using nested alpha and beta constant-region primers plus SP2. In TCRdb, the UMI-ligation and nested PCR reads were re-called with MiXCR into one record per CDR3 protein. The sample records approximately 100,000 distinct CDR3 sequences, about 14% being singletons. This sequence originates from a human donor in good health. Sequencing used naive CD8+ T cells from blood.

CDR3 amino acids: CSARRTESMNTEAFF. CDR3 bases: TGCAGTGCTAGAAGGACAGAGTCCATGAACACTGAAGCTTTCTTT. This rearrangement joins TRBV20-1 to TRBJ1-1, with D possibly matching TRBD1 (6 bases). CDR1 DFQATT and CDR2 SNEGSKA come from the germline V gene (reference sequence). The CDR3 is 15 residues long. The V gene lost 2 bases and the J gene lost 0 bases, with 13 bases spanning the gap.